The 26 T cell receptor beta chains given below trace back to one sample, sequenced in a study of early T cells in non-severe SARS-CoV-2 infection. MiXCR, applied by TCRdb to the 5' RACE reads, yields one record per CDR3 protein. The sample includes roughly 110,000 distinct CDR3 sequences, around 10% of them seen just once. The sample was whole blood. Receptors originate from an adult who was a healthcare worker with PCR-confirmed SARS-CoV-2 infection or an uninfected control (not recorded which).

This clonotype was counted many times. J is TRBJ2-1 and V is TRBV27; 9 nucleotides line up with TRBD2. CDR1 is MNHEY and CDR2 is SMNVEV in the germline V gene (reference sequence). The CDR3 contains 18 residues. The trim removed 7 bases at V and 7 bases at J, leaving 20 bases unmatched. CDR3 in DNA: TGTGCCAGCAAAAACAATATTATAGGCCTAGCGGGAAGGAATGAGCAGTTCTTC. Translation: CASKNNIIGLAGRNEQFF.

This clonotype has just a few counts. The chain has TRBV20-1 and TRBJ2-7; 8 bases are a match to TRBD2. The V and J ends lost 5 bases and 7 bases, in that order; junction bases with no gene match: 13. Germline lookup yields CDR1 DFQATT and CDR2 SNEGSKA (reference sequence). This CDR3 contains 14 residues. This chain's CDR3 is CSASLLTSEPEQYF. The CDR3 region has the DNA TGCAGTGCTTCCCTCCTGACTAGCGAGCCGGAGCAGTACTTC.

This sequence joins TRBV4-1 and TRBJ2-3; TRBD1 matches 9 bases. This CDR3 is built from 17 residues. V trimming: 0 bases; J trimming: 5 bases; junction bases outside the gene matches: 9. Germline V gene data show CDR1 as MGHRA and CDR2 as YSYEKL. The CDR3 coding sequence is TGCGCCAGCAGCCAAGATAGAGGGACAGGGTGGGAAGATACGCAGTATTTT. It translates to CASSQDRGTGWEDTQYF.

The chain carries TRBV4-1 and TRBJ1-2; D is unresolved. The germline V gene has CDR1 MGHRA and CDR2 YSYEKL. Trimming left V 0 bases short and J 4 bases short, with 9 bases between. The CDR3 is 14 residues long. Written as DNA, the CDR3 is TGCGCCAGCAGCCAAGATGCGGGGAGCTATGGCTACACCTTC. Its translation: CASSQDAGSYGYTF.

This clonotype came up a few times. The V gene is TRBV20-1, the J gene TRBJ2-4; no reliable D call. CDR1 DFQATT and CDR2 SNEGSKA come from the germline V gene (reference sequence). The germline V and J ends were trimmed by 5 bases and 8 bases, with 13 bases remaining between them. The CDR3 runs to 12 residues. The CDR3: CSAGDLRDIQYF. The DNA for the CDR3 is TGCAGTGCTGGGGATTTGAGAGACATTCAGTACTTC.

This clonotype was picked up a small number of times. The chain joins TRBV7-2 to TRBJ2-3; D is uncertain. V lost 3 bases, J lost 2 bases, and 9 bases lay in between. Germline lookup yields CDR1 SGHTA and CDR2 FQGNSA. The CDR3 loop spans 14 amino acids. CDR3 nucleotide sequence: TGTGCCAGCAGCTTTGGCAGCCCCACAGATACGCAGTATTTT. Its translation is CASSFGSPTDTQYF. The complete variable domain, with remaining parts taken from reference TRBV7-2 and TRBJ2-3, reads GAGVSQSPSNKVTEKGKDVELRCDPISGHTALYWYRQSLGQGLEFLIYFQGNSAPDKSGLPSDRFSAERTGGSVSTLTIQRTQQEDSAVYLCASSFGSPTDTQYFGPGTRLTVL.

V and J are TRBV4-1 and TRBJ2-1; 7 positions agree with TRBD2. Germline V lookup: CDR1 MGHRA, CDR2 YSYEKL. J lost 3 bases, V lost 3 bases, and 2 bases had no gene match. The CDR3 consists of 14 residues. The CDR3 DNA sequence: TGCGCCAGCAGCCAGGTAGCGGGCTACAATGAGCAGTTCTTC. Its protein is CASSQVAGYNEQFF.

This chain joins TRBV20-1 and TRBJ1-5; a possible D gene is TRBD1 (6 bases). Trimming took off 8 bases at V and 4 bases at J, with 24 bases between the two ends. The CDR3 loop spans 16 amino acids. Germline assignment: CDR1 DFQATT and CDR2 SNEGSKA (reference sequence). CDR3 coding DNA: TGCAGTCCCACCCGTCCCGTTCCAGGGGATAATCAGCCCCAGCATTTT. As protein: CSPTRPVPGDNQPQHF.

This clonotype showed up many times. The gene calls are TRBV2 and TRBJ2-7; D gene ambiguous. V was shortened by 7 bases and J by 6 bases, with 7 bases between the two germline ends. Germline-derived CDR1 and CDR2 are SNHLY and FYNNEI. The CDR3 is 10 residues long. The CDR3 region has the DNA TGTGCCAGCAAGTTAGTCGAGCAGTACTTC. Translation: CASKLVEQYF.

This clonotype appeared many times. This chain uses TRBV28 with TRBJ2-1; D remains unclear. V was clipped by 2 bases and J by 15 bases, with 11 bases between them. Germline V lookup: CDR1 MDHEN, CDR2 SYDVKM. The CDR3 is 11 residues long. Written as DNA, the CDR3 is TGTGCCAGCAGTTTAGGCTGGGAAAGGTTCTTC. Translation gives CASSLGWERFF.

This clonotype was picked up many times. This sequence joins TRBV29-1 and TRBJ2-3; the D gene is possibly TRBD2 (6 bases). In germline, CDR1 is SQVTM, CDR2 ANQGSEA. The CDR3 is 15 residues long. Trimming pared 7 bases from V and 0 bases from J, leaving 17 bases between. The CDR3 reads CSARTTRSSTDTQYF. CDR3 DNA: TGCAGCGCCAGGACTACGCGGTCTAGCACAGATACGCAGTATTTT.

The sample holds many counts of this clonotype. The rearrangement joins TRBV12-3 or TRBV12-4 to TRBJ1-1, with a possible D match to TRBD1 (5 bases). The CDR3 has 12 residues. With 6 bases removed from V and 11 bases from J, the gap between germline ends came to 16 bases. The CDR3 DNA sequence: TGTGCCAGCAGCCCCCCCCTGGGGGGGGCTTTCTTT. As protein: CASSPPLGGAFF.

This clonotype has a count of ten or more. The V gene is TRBV27, the J gene TRBJ2-1; TRBD2 might be the D (5 bases). CDR1 and CDR2 from the germline V gene are MNHEY and SMNVEV (reference sequence). The CDR3 consists of 15 residues. The V end was cut by 2 bases, the J end by 4 bases, with 12 bases between. CDR3 sequence: CASSLRRVEYNEQFF. CDR3 sequence (DNA): TGTGCCAGCAGTTTAAGGCGGGTTGAGTACAATGAGCAGTTCTTC.

V is TRBV20-1 and J is TRBJ2-7, with TRBD2 matching over 7 bases. CDR1 DFQATT and CDR2 SNEGSKA come from the germline V gene (reference sequence). The length of the CDR3 is 14 residues. Losses at the gene ends were 5 bases for V and 0 bases for J; bases not matched to a gene: 7. The CDR3 loop is CSASSSGYSYEQYF. In DNA form, the CDR3 reads TGCAGTGCTTCATCTAGCGGTTACTCCTACGAGCAGTACTTC.

On this clonotype: A read error may be the cause here, since a much bigger clone is one base away. This chain joins TRBV28 and TRBJ2-5, with D perhaps TRBD1 (7 bases). This CDR3 is built from 14 residues. Germline-derived CDR1 and CDR2 are MDHEN and SYDVKM. CDR3 coding DNA: TGTGCCAACAGTAGCGGACAGGCGCAAGAGACCCAGTACTTC. This sequence encodes CANSSGQAQETQYF. Variable domain in full (rest from reference TRBV28 and TRBJ2-5): DVKVTQSSRYLVKRTGEKVFLECVQDMDHENMFWYRQDPGLGLRLIYFSYDVKMKEKGDIPEGYSVSREKKERFSLILESASTNQTSMYLCANSSGQAQETQYFGPGTRLLVL.

The V and J genes are TRBV20-1 and TRBJ1-4, with 9 bases matching TRBD1. The CDR3 has 15 amino acids. The V gene's germline CDR1 is DFQATT and CDR2 SNEGSKA (reference sequence). The trim removed 6 bases at V and 5 bases at J, leaving 10 bases unmatched. In DNA form, the CDR3 reads TGCAGTGCAATTTTCATGGGGACAGGGAATGAAAAACTGTTTTTT. It yields the protein CSAIFMGTGNEKLFF.

Ten or more counts support this clonotype. J is TRBJ1-2 and V is TRBV27; the D is unclear. Trimming pared 5 bases from V and 7 bases from J, leaving 17 bases between. The CDR3 sequence is 14 residues long. Germline loops: CDR1 MNHEY, CDR2 SMNVEV (reference sequence). The CDR3 spells CASSPQGFVGGYTF. As DNA, the CDR3 is TGTGCCAGCAGTCCCCAAGGGTTCGTTGGTGGCTACACCTTC.

The sample holds many counts of this clonotype. The chain is built from TRBV6-2 or TRBV6-3 and TRBJ1-1; D is perhaps TRBD1 (5 bases). The V end lost 2 bases, the J end lost 0 bases, and 7 bases lay between the germline ends. The CDR3 has 14 amino acids. The germline CDR1 and CDR2 sequences are MNHEY and SVGEGT. The CDR3 here is CASSYAGMNTEAFF. The CDR3 region has the DNA TGTGCCAGCAGTTACGCAGGGATGAACACTGAAGCTTTCTTT.

This clonotype was seen only a few times. The chain recombines TRBV9 with TRBJ1-2; possibly TRBD1 for D (5 bases). The V end lost 4 bases, the J end lost 6 bases, and 13 bases lay between the germline ends. The germline CDR1 and CDR2 sequences are SGDLS and YYNGEE. This CDR3 is 13 amino acids long. In DNA form, the CDR3 reads TGTGCCAGCAGCCCGGGGGTCGAGGATGGCTACACCTTC. Its protein is CASSPGVEDGYTF.

The chain recombines TRBV25-1 with TRBJ2-7; D is uncertain. Germline CDR1 MGHDK, CDR2 SYGVNS. The CDR3 loop spans 12 amino acids. V was pared by 6 bases and J by 5 bases, with 11 bases between. The CDR3 DNA sequence: TGTGCCAGCAGCGGCCCTGCGGACGAGCAGTACTTC. Translated: CASSGPADEQYF.

This clonotype was seen at least ten times. The V gene is TRBV7-8, the J gene TRBJ2-1; 8 bases map to TRBD2. Germline CDR1 and CDR2: SGHVS and FQNEAQ. V lost 6 bases to trimming and J lost 6 bases; unmatched junction nucleotides: 13. The CDR3 totals 16 residues. In DNA form, the CDR3 reads TGTGCCAGCAGTCATCCCGGGACTAGGGTGGGCAATGAGCAGTTCTTC. The encoded protein is CASSHPGTRVGNEQFF.

There are a few counts of this clonotype. This chain joins TRBV28 and TRBJ1-1, with unresolved D. Trimming took off 6 bases at V and 1 base at J, with 15 bases between the two ends. Germline V gives CDR1 MDHEN, CDR2 SYDVKM. CDR3 length: 15 amino acids. The CDR3 reads CASSRPLDPNTEAFF. In DNA form, the CDR3 reads TGTGCCAGCAGCCGGCCCCTCGATCCGAACACTGAAGCTTTCTTT.

This clonotype was counted a few times. This chain links TRBV18 with TRBJ2-1, with no clear D. The length of the CDR3 is 12 residues. CDR1 is KGHSH and CDR2 is LQKENI in the germline V gene. Deletions cut 2 bases from V and 7 bases from J, with 6 bases between. The CDR3 bases are TGTGCCAGCTCACCATCCACGAATGAGCAGTTCTTC. Translating gives CASSPSTNEQFF.

This clonotype was seen repeatedly, ten times or more. The V call is TRBV7-2, the J call TRBJ1-5, with no clear D. CDR3 length: 12 residues. V was pared by 1 base and J by 6 bases, with 4 bases between. Looked up from germline, CDR1 is SGHTA and CDR2 is FQGNSA. CDR3 in amino acids: CASSLGFQPQHF. CDR3 DNA sequence: TGTGCCAGCAGCTTAGGGTTTCAGCCCCAGCATTTT.

This clonotype was counted ten times or more. The chain combines TRBV6-1 with TRBJ1-2; TRBD1 agrees at 11 bases. Germline trimming cut 5 bases from V and 5 bases from J; bases unmatched to any gene: 4. CDR3 length: 14 amino acids. Germline V gene sequence: CDR1 MNHNS, CDR2 SASEGT. CDR3 sequence: CASSIGQGAYGYTF. The CDR3 DNA sequence: TGTGCCAGCAGTATAGGACAGGGGGCATATGGCTACACCTTC.

This clonotype has at least ten counts. J is TRBJ1-5 and V is TRBV30; no clear D gene. Germline-derived CDR1 and CDR2 are GTSNPN and SVGIG (reference sequence). Trimming took 1 base from V and 3 from J, leaving 7 bases between them. This CDR3 contains 13 residues. CDR3 coding DNA: TGTGCCTGGAGTGGAGGTGCCAATCAGCCCCAGCATTTT. Its protein product is CAWSGGANQPQHF.